Reported below is one TCR beta chain. CDR1 and CDR2 (germline): MNHEY, SVGAGI. The V and J ends lost 8 bases and 0 bases respectively, with 14 bases between them. The CDR3 consists of 15 residues. The sample belongs to a study of blood T cell repertoires in COVID-19. Study-level information: Material from acute and convalescent COVID-19 was sourced from the United States, Italy and Spain. T cells, B-cell-depleted T cells, or PBMCs supplied cDNA or gDNA.

Authors' analysis steps: Nucleated cell number was recorded as an estimate derived from reference gene primer amplification. Sequenced by immunoSEQ multiplex PCR; TCRdb stores in-frame clones only, minus some. That table furnishes V, J and clone size, whereas the DNA furnished D and trimming. The sample yields 250,000 to 300,000 clones, around 90% seen once. The rearrangement uses TRBV6-5 and TRBJ2-1, with unresolved D. The sequenced sample was peripheral blood. This clonotype was sampled from a woman between 45 and 60 years old who had recovered from COVID-19. The CDR3 region has the DNA TGTGCCAGCGCCCTGCGCCCGTTCTCCTACAATGAGCAGTTCTTC. Translating it yields CASALRPFSYNEQFF.